Below, 18 T cell receptor beta chains from the same sample are listed, as sequenced in a study of early T cells in non-severe SARS-CoV-2 infection. TCRdb analysed the 5' RACE reads with MiXCR anew, one entry per CDR3 protein. There are around 30,000 distinct CDR3 sequences in the sample; roughly 9.7% occur only once, and approximately 15% lies in the top ten. What was sequenced was whole blood. These receptors were collected from an adult who was a healthcare worker with PCR-confirmed SARS-CoV-2 infection or an uninfected control (not recorded which).

V usage is TRBV5-1 and J usage is TRBJ1-6; TRBD1 matches 10 bases. The germline V gene encodes CDR1 SGHRS and CDR2 YFSETQ. J lost 9 bases, V lost 2 bases, and 5 bases had no gene match. The CDR3 has 15 residues. CDR3 coding DNA: TGCGCCAGCAGCTTTGACAGGGGGCCCGTTTCACCCCTCCACTTT. Amino acids: CASSFDRGPVSPLHF.

The gene calls are TRBV7-2 and TRBJ2-1; no definite D call. The CDR3 contains 12 residues. CDR1 SGHTA and CDR2 FQGNSA come from the germline V gene. V lost 5 bases and J 9 bases, leaving 11 bases between the germline ends. The DNA of the CDR3 is TGTGCCAGCAGCGGCCGTTCTGGTGAGCAGTTCTTC. Translated, it gives CASSGRSGEQFF.

This clonotype has only a few counts. The chain has TRBV3-1 and TRBJ1-1; no clear D. V lost 4 bases and J 7 bases, leaving 10 bases between the germline ends. The CDR3 is 12 residues long. Germline V gene lookup returns CDR1 LGHDT and CDR2 YNNKEL (reference sequence). The CDR3 DNA reads as TGTGCCAGCAGCCGGACGGGGAGTGAAGCTTTCTTT. Translating gives CASSRTGSEAFF.

With respect to this clonotype: A read error may produce the germline difference seen at one junction end. V is TRBV20-1 and J is TRBJ2-1; maybe TRBD2 (5 bases). Looked up from germline, CDR1 is DFQATT and CDR2 is SNEGSKA (reference sequence). This CDR3 spans 15 amino acids. The CDR3 nucleotides are TGCAGTGCTAGAGTTGCCGCTAGCTCCCACAATGAGCAGTTCTTC. Protein product: CSARVAASSHNEQFF.

The rearrangement links TRBV5-1 to TRBJ1-2; no clear D gene. Trimming pared 0 bases from V and 4 bases from J, leaving 10 bases between. Germline loops: CDR1 SGHRS, CDR2 YFSETQ. This CDR3 comprises 14 residues. In DNA form, the CDR3 reads TGCGCCAGCAGCTTGGGCACCGACACCTATGGCTACACCTTC. Translated: CASSLGTDTYGYTF.

This clonotype was seen repeatedly, ten times or more. The chain links TRBV12-3 or TRBV12-4 to TRBJ2-5; either TRBD1 or TRBD2 may supply D (5 bases each). Trimming stripped 5 bases from V and 1 base from J, with 17 bases between. The CDR3 is 16 residues long. CDR3 sequence reads: CASSPEGMRTQETQYF. The CDR3 DNA reads as TGTGCCAGCAGTCCAGAGGGGATGAGAACCCAAGAGACCCAGTACTTC.

V gene TRBV11-1 combines with J gene TRBJ2-5; 11 nucleotides align to TRBD2. Germline-derived CDR1 and CDR2 are SGHAT and FQDESV (reference sequence). V lost 5 bases, J lost 0 bases, and 17 bases stayed unmatched. The CDR3 contains 20 residues. In DNA form, the CDR3 reads TGTGCCAGCAGCCCGACGTTGTTCACTAGCGGGGGCCTGTACCAAGAGACCCAGTACTTC. This sequence encodes CASSPTLFTSGGLYQETQYF.

The rearrangement links TRBV9 to TRBJ2-5, with D possibly being TRBD2 (5 bases). V lost 5 bases to trimming and J lost 4 bases, with 12 bases between them. This CDR3 region has 13 residues. CDR1 is SGDLS and CDR2 is YYNGEE in the germline V gene. CDR3 amino acids: CASSQTRGETQYF. CDR3 nucleotides: TGTGCCAGCAGTCAAACCCGGGGAGAGACCCAGTACTTC. Complete variable domain (other parts from reference TRBV9 and TRBJ2-5): DSGVTQTPKHLITATGQRVTLRCSPRSGDLSVYWYQQSLDQGLQFLIQYYNGEERAKGNILERFSAQQFPDLHSELNLSSLELGDSALYFCASSQTRGETQYFGPGTRLLVL.

This clonotype was recorded many times. This chain links TRBV7-2 with TRBJ2-3; a weak D match, TRBD2 (5 bases). Germline CDR1 is SGHTA and CDR2 is FQGNSA. V lost 5 bases and J 5 bases, leaving 20 bases between the germline ends. The CDR3 extends over 16 amino acids. The chain's CDR3 is CASSPTFGPAGDTQYF. CDR3 in DNA: TGTGCCAGCAGCCCAACTTTCGGTCCCGCGGGAGATACGCAGTATTTT.

This clonotype was seen more than once but under ten times. V is TRBV18 and J is TRBJ2-2; maybe TRBD1 (5 bases). The CDR3 consists of 16 residues. Germline-derived CDR1 and CDR2 are KGHSH and LQKENI. V was trimmed by 0 bases and J by 4 bases, leaving 12 bases between them. The CDR3 DNA follows: TGTGCCAGCTCACCACCGGCAGGGATGAGCACCGGGGAGCTGTTTTTT. Amino acids: CASSPPAGMSTGELFF.

By frequency in the sample, this clonotype is medium-sized. The chain couples TRBV7-6 to TRBJ2-6, with TRBD2 identical over 12 bases. Per the germline V gene, CDR1 is SGHVS and CDR2 is FNYEAQ. V dropped 4 bases and J dropped 0; count of bases not matched to a gene: 10. The CDR3 has 20 amino acids. The chain's CDR3 is CASSSTRLAGDYSGANVLTF. CDR3 nucleotide sequence: TGTGCCAGCAGCTCGACAAGACTAGCGGGGGATTACTCTGGGGCCAACGTCCTGACTTTC.

This clonotype was observed at least ten times. The V gene is TRBV6-2 or TRBV6-3, the J gene TRBJ2-1; unclear D gene. V lost 6 bases and J lost 3, with 15 bases in between. The CDR3 contains 15 residues. Germline V lookup: CDR1 MNHEY, CDR2 SVGEGT. The CDR3 coding sequence is TGTGCCAGCAGCTCTGACCGGGCCTACTACAATGAGCAGTTCTTC. This codes for CASSSDRAYYNEQFF.

The sample holds a few counts of this clonotype. J is TRBJ1-4 and V is TRBV4-1; D unclear. The CDR3 contains 16 residues. From germline, CDR1 is MGHRA and CDR2 YSYEKL. Trimming cost V 1 base and J 2 bases, with 11 bases left between them. CDR3 sequence reads: CASSQGPTHTNEKLFF. CDR3 DNA: TGCGCCAGCAGCCAAGGACCCACGCACACTAATGAAAAACTGTTTTTT.

At least ten counts were recorded for this clonotype. The chain couples TRBV5-1 to TRBJ2-4; no reliable D call. CDR3 length equals 14 residues. The germline gives CDR1 SGHRS, CDR2 YFSETQ. The V end lost 3 bases, the J end lost 0 bases, and 7 bases lay between the germline ends. For the CDR3, the DNA is TGCGCCAGCAGCTCGGCAGTAGCCAAAAACATTCAGTACTTC. It translates to CASSSAVAKNIQYF. Full variable domain (rest looked up from reference TRBV5-1 and TRBJ2-4): KAGVTQTPRYLIKTRGQQVTLSCSPISGHRSVSWYQQTPGQGLQFLFEYFSETQRNKGNFPGRFSGRQFSNSRSEMNVSTLELGDSALYLCASSSAVAKNIQYFGAGTRLSVL.

This clonotype was picked up many times. This chain joins TRBV4-3 and TRBJ2-3; TRBD2 matches at 9 bases. The trim removed 1 base at V and 4 bases at J, leaving 3 bases unmatched. Germline V gene lookup returns CDR1 LGHNA and CDR2 YSLEER. The CDR3 sequence is 15 residues long. The CDR3 spells CASSQGTSVADTQYF. The CDR3 DNA reads TGCGCCAGCAGCCAAGGGACTAGCGTGGCAGATACGCAGTATTTT.

The chain has TRBV29-1 and TRBJ2-7; 9 bases line up with TRBD1. The V and J ends lost 7 bases and 5 bases, in that order; junction bases with no gene match: 3. Germline CDR1 is SQVTM and CDR2 is ANQGSEA. The CDR3 runs to 11 residues. CDR3 DNA: TGCAGCGGGGGACAGGGCCACGAGCAGTACTTC. It yields the protein CSGGQGHEQYF.

This clonotype has at least ten counts. This rearrangement joins TRBV7-8 to TRBJ2-1, with 7 bases fitting TRBD2. The V segment lost 3 bases and the J segment 3 bases; nucleotides outside the gene matches: 5. Germline V gene data show CDR1 as SGHVS and CDR2 as FQNEAQ. The CDR3 loop spans 15 amino acids. CDR3 region: CASSLLAALYNEQFF. The CDR3 DNA reads as TGTGCCAGCAGCTTGCTAGCGGCACTCTACAATGAGCAGTTCTTC.

This clonotype was observed a handful of times. The chain employs TRBV9 and TRBJ2-7, with a possible D match to TRBD1 (5 bases). This CDR3 comprises 15 residues. CDR1 is SGDLS and CDR2 is YYNGEE in the germline V gene. Trimming shortened V by 0 bases and J by 3 bases, and 13 bases separated the two germline ends. The CDR3 DNA is TGTGCCAGCAGCGTAGATCCAGGGCGTAACTACGAGCAGTACTTC. It is translated as CASSVDPGRNYEQYF.